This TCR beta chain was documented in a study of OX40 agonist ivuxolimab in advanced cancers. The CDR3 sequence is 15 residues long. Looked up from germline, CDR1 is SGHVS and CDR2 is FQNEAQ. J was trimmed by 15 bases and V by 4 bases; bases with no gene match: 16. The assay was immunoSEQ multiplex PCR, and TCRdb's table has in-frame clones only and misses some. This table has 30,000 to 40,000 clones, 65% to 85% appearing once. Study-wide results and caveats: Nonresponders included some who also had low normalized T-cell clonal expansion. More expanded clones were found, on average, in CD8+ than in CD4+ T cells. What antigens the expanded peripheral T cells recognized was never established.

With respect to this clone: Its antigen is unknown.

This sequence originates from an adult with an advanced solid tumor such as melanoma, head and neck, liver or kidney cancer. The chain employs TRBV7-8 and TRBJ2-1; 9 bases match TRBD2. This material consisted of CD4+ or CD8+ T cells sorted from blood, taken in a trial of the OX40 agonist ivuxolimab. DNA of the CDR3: TGTGCCAGCAGCTCGGCAATAGGGTCCAGCGGGAGGCTGTTCTTC. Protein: CASSSAIGSSGRLFF.